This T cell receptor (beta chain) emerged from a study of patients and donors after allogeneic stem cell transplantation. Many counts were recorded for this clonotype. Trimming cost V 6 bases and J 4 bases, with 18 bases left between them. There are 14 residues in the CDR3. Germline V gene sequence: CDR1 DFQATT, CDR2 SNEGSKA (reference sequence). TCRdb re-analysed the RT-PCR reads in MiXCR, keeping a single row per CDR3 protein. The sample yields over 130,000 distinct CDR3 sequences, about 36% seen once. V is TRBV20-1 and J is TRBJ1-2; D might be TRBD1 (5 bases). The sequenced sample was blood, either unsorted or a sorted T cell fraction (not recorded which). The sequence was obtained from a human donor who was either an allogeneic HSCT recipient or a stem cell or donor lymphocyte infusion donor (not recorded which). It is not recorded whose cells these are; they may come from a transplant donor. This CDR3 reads CSAPKGPGSYGYTF. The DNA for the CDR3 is TGCAGTGCACCGAAGGGACCGGGTTCCTATGGCTACACCTTC.